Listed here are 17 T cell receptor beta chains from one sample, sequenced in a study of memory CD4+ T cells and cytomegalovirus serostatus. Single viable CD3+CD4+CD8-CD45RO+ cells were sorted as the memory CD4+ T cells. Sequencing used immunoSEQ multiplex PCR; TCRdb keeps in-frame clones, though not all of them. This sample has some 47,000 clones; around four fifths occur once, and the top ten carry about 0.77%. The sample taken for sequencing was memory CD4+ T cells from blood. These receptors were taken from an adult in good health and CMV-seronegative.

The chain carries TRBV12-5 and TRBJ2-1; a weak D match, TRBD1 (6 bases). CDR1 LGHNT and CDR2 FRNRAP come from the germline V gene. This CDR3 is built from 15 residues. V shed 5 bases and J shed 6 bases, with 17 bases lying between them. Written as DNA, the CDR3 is TGTGCTAGTGGTCCGAACGGACAGAAGGGCAATGAGCAGTTCTTC. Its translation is CASGPNGQKGNEQFF.

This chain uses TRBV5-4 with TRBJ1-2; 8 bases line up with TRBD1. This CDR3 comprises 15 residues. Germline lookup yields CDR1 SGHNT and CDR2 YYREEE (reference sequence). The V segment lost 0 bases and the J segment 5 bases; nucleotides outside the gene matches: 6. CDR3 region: CASSLGPGGQYGYTF. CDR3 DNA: TGTGCCAGCAGCTTGGGCCCAGGGGGCCAGTATGGCTACACCTTC.

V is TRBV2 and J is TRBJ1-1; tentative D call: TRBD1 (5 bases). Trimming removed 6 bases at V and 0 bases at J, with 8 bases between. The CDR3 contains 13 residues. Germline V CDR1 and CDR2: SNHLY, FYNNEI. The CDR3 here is CASRTDLNTEAFF. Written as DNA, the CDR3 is TGTGCCAGCAGGACAGATTTGAACACTGAAGCTTTCTTT.

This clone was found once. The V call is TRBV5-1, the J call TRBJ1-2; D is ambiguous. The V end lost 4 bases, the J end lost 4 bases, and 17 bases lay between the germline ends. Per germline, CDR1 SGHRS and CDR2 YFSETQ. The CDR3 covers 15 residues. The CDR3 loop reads CASSKVRDPFYGYTF. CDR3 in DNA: TGCGCCAGCAGCAAAGTGAGAGACCCTTTCTATGGCTACACCTTC.

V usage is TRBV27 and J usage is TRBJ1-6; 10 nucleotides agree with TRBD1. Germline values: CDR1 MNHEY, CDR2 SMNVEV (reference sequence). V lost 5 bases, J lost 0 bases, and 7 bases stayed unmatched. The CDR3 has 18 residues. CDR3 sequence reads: CASSMTGGQSSYNSPLHF. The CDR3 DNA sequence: TGTGCCAGCAGTATGACAGGGGGCCAAAGCTCCTATAATTCACCCCTCCACTTT.

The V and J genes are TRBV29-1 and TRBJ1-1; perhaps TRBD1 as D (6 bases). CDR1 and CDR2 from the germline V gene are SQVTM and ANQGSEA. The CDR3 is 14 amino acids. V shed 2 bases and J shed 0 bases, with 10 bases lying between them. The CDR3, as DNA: TGCAGCGTTGAAAGAACAGGGATGAACACTGAAGCTTTCTTT. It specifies CSVERTGMNTEAFF.

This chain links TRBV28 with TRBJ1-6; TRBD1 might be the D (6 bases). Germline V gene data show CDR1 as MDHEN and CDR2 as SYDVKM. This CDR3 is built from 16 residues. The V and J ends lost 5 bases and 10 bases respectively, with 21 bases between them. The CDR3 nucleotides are TGTGCCAGCAGTCCTCCGGGGGCCGGGGAAGGGTCACCCCTCCACTTT. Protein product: CASSPPGAGEGSPLHF.

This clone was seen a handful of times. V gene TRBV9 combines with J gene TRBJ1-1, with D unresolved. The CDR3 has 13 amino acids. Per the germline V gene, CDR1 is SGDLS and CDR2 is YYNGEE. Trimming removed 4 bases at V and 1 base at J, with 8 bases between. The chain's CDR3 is CASSPLGNTEAFF. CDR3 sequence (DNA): TGTGCCAGCAGCCCCTTGGGGAACACTGAAGCTTTCTTT.

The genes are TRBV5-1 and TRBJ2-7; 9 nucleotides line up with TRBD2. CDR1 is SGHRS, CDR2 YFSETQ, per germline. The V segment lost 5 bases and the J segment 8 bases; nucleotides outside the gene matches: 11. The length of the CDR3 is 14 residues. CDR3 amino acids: CASRSGGGVQKQYF. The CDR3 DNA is TGCGCCAGCAGATCCGGCGGGGGGGTACAGAAGCAGTACTTC.

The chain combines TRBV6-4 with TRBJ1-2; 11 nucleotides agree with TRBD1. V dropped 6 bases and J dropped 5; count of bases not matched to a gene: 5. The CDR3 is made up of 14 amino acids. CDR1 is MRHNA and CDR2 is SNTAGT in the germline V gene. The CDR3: CASSPDRGPYGYTF. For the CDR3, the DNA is TGTGCCAGCAGCCCGGACAGGGGGCCTTATGGCTACACCTTC.

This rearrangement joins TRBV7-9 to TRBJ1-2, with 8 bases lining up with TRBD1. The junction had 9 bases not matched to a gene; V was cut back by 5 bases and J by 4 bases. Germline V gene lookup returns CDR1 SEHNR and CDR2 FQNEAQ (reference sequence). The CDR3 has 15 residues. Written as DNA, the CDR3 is TGTGCCAGCAGCCCATCAGGGGGCTCAGGCTATGGCTACACCTTC. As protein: CASSPSGGSGYGYTF.

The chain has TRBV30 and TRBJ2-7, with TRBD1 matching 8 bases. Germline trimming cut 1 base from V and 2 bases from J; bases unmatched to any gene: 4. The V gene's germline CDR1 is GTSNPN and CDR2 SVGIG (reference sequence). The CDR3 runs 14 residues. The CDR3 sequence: CAWSAGGVAYEQYF. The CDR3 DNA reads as TGTGCCTGGAGTGCAGGGGGCGTTGCCTACGAGCAGTACTTC.

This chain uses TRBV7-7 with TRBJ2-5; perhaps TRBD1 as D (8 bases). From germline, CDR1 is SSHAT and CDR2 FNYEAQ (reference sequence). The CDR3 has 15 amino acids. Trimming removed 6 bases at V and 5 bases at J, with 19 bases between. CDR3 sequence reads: CASSTGGAVEETQYF. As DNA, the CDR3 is TGTGCCAGCAGTACAGGGGGGGCAGTGGAGGAGACCCAGTACTTC.

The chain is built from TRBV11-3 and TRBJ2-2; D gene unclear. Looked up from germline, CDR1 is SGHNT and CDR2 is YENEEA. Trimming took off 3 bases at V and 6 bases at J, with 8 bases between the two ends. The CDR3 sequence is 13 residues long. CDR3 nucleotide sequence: TGTGCCAGCAGCTTCTCTGGGGCCGGGGAGCTGTTTTTT. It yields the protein CASSFSGAGELFF.

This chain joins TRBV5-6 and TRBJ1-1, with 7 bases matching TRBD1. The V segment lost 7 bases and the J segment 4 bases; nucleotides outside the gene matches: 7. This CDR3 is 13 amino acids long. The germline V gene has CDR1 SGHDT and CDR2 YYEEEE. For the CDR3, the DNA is TGTGCCAGCCTACAGGGGATCGGCACTGAAGCTTTCTTT. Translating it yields CASLQGIGTEAFF.

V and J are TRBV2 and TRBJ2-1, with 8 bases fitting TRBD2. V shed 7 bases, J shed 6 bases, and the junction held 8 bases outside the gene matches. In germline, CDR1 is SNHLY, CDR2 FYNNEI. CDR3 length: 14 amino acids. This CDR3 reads CASTAGEGGNEQFF. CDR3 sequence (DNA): TGTGCCAGCACAGCGGGGGAAGGGGGCAATGAGCAGTTCTTC.

The CDR3 DNA reads as TGTGCCAGCAGCCCATTGTTAGGTAACACCGGGGAGCTGTTTTTT. Translated: CASSPLLGNTGELFF. This chain links TRBV5-5 with TRBJ2-2, with D unresolved. Trimming left V 4 bases short and J 2 bases short, with 12 bases between. Germline CDR1 and CDR2: SGHKS and YYEKEE (reference sequence). The CDR3 totals 15 residues.